The T cell receptor (beta chain) described here comes from a study of blood T cell repertoires in COVID-19. Overall study context: Both acute and convalescent COVID-19 samples were obtained from the United States, Italy and Spain. PBMCs, B-cell-depleted T cells, or T cells provided the cDNA or gDNA that made up the material.

Authors' processing steps: From reference gene primer amplification, estimates of nucleated cell counts were derived. Repertoires were generated with immunoSEQ multiplex PCR, while TCRdb's copy carries only in-frame clones and drops some. V, J and clone size were drawn from that table, and D and trimming were deduced from the DNA. Among 150,000 to 200,000 clones listed, roughly 90% were seen once. V lost 4 bases to trimming and J lost 3 bases; unmatched junction nucleotides: 6. This CDR3 is 15 amino acids long. Germline V CDR1 and CDR2: ENHRY, SYGVKD. The receptor comes from a woman aged 50 to 65 with acute or convalescent COVID-19. Specimen: peripheral blood. This chain links TRBV10-3 with TRBJ1-1; 9 nucleotides line up with TRBD1. The chain's CDR3 is CAISVGQGGDTEAFF. CDR3 nucleotide sequence: TGTGCCATCAGTGTGGGACAGGGAGGGGACACTGAAGCTTTCTTT.